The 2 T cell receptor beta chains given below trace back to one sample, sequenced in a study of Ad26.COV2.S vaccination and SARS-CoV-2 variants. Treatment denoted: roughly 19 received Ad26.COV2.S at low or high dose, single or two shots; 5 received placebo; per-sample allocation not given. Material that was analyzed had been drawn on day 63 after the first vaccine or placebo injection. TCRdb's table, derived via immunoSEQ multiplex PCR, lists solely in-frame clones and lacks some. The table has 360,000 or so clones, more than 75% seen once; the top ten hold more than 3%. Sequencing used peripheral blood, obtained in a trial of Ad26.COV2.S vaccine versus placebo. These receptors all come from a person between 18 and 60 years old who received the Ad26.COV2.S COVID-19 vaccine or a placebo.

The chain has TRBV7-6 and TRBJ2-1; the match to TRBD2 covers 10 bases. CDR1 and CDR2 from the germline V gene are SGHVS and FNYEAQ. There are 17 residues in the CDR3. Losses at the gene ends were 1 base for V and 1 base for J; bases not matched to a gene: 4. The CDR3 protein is CASSLGASGGSYNEQFF. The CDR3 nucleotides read TGTGCCAGCAGCTTAGGGGCTAGCGGGGGTTCCTACAATGAGCAGTTCTTC.

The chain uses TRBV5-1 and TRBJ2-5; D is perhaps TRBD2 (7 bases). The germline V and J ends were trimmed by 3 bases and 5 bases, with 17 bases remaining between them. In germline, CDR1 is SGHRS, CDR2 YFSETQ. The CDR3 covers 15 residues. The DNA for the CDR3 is TGCGCCAGCAGCTCGGCCCGGACTAGGGGGGAGACCCAGTACTTC. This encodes CASSSARTRGETQYF.